A single sample gave rise to the 28 T cell receptor beta chains below, sequenced in a study of blood T cell repertoires in COVID-19. Clones were read by immunoSEQ multiplex PCR, and TCRdb kept only the in-frame ones, dropping some. The table lists around 160,000 clones, 88% of them singletons. The sample comprised PBMCs or T cells enriched from blood (not recorded which). These receptors were taken from a young woman with acute COVID-19.

V usage is TRBV30 and J usage is TRBJ2-1; 14 nucleotides agree with TRBD2. Germline values: CDR1 GTSNPN, CDR2 SVGIG (reference sequence). The V and J ends lost 1 base and 1 base, in that order; junction bases with no gene match: 9. The CDR3 contains 19 residues. CDR3 protein: CAWSGETSGRAKSYNEQFF. CDR3 bases: TGTGCCTGGAGTGGAGAGACTAGCGGGAGGGCCAAGTCCTACAATGAGCAGTTCTTC.

The rearrangement joins TRBV5-1 to TRBJ1-2; 9 bases align to TRBD1. The CDR3 consists of 15 residues. Germline V gives CDR1 SGHRS, CDR2 YFSETQ. The V gene end was trimmed by 2 bases and the J gene end by 3 bases; junction bases not matched to a gene: 5. The CDR3 bases are TGCGCCAGCAGCTTCTACAGGGGGCTGGACTATGGCTACACCTTC. This encodes CASSFYRGLDYGYTF.

The V and J genes are TRBV18 and TRBJ2-7; TRBD2 agrees at 7 bases. V was clipped by 4 bases and J by 2 bases; unmatched bases: 2. The CDR3 is made up of 13 amino acids. Germline V gives CDR1 KGHSH, CDR2 LQKENI. This CDR3 reads CASSLGTTYEQYF. For the CDR3, the DNA is TGTGCCAGCTCACTGGGGACTACCTACGAGCAGTACTTC.

The V and J genes are TRBV23-1 and TRBJ2-2; the D is unclear. TRBV23-1 carries the ORF label, with uncertain function. This CDR3 is 18 amino acids long. Trimming pared 4 bases from V and 8 bases from J, leaving 26 bases between. The CDR3: CASSRRTGFERKSGELFF. The CDR3 DNA reads as TGCGCCAGCAGTCGGAGAACCGGTTTCGAGCGTAAGTCTGGGGAGCTGTTTTTT.

CDR3: CAWRAQGFGGYTF. The CDR3 DNA follows: TGTGCCTGGAGGGCACAGGGATTCGGTGGCTACACCTTC. The chain combines TRBV30 with TRBJ1-2; possibly TRBD1 for D (6 bases). This CDR3 spans 13 amino acids. Germline V gives CDR1 GTSNPN, CDR2 SVGIG (reference sequence). The V gene lost 3 bases and the J gene lost 7 bases, with 15 bases spanning the gap. Full variable domain (rest looked up from reference TRBV30 and TRBJ1-2): SQTIHQWPATLVQPVGSPLSLECTVEGTSNPNLYWYRQAAGRGLQLLFYSVGIGQISSEVPQNLSASRPQDRQFILSSKKLLLSDSGFYLCAWRAQGFGGYTFGSGTRLTVV.

The chain has TRBV19 and TRBJ2-7, with D possibly matching TRBD2 (6 bases). The V end was cut by 1 base, the J end by 3 bases, with 10 bases between. The CDR3 is made up of 14 amino acids. Germline V lookup: CDR1 LNHDA, CDR2 SQIVND (reference sequence). CDR3 nucleotides: TGTGCCAGTAGTATAGCGGGAGCTGACTACGAGCAGTACTTC. Translation gives CASSIAGADYEQYF. Using reference TRBV19 and TRBJ2-7 for the parts outside the CDR3, the full variable domain is DGGITQSPKYLFRKEGQNVTLSCEQNLNHDAMYWYRQDPGQGLRLIYYSQIVNDFQKGDIAEGYSVSREKKESFPLTVTSAQKNPTAFYLCASSIAGADYEQYFGPGTRLTVT.

This clone was counted a few times. V is TRBV30 and J is TRBJ1-1; D gene uncertain. The CDR3 is made up of 14 amino acids. V was cut by 6 bases and J by 4 bases, with 18 bases left in between. The germline V gene encodes CDR1 GTSNPN and CDR2 SVGIG (reference sequence). CDR3: CACHEGRGGTEAFF. DNA of the CDR3: TGTGCCTGCCATGAAGGCCGGGGAGGCACTGAAGCTTTCTTT.

This clone was found a few times. V is TRBV4-2 and J is TRBJ2-1, with TRBD2 matching 7 bases. The trim removed 0 bases at V and 0 bases at J, leaving 5 bases unmatched. In germline, CDR1 is LGHNA, CDR2 YNFKEQ. This CDR3 contains 17 residues. The CDR3 reads CASSQDMGGSSYNEQFF. The DNA of the CDR3 is TGTGCCAGCAGCCAAGATATGGGGGGGAGCTCCTACAATGAGCAGTTCTTC.

The chain employs TRBV6-4 and TRBJ2-7, with D possibly being TRBD2 (6 bases). Germline V gene data show CDR1 as MRHNA and CDR2 as SNTAGT. This CDR3 is built from 17 residues. The V end was cut by 3 bases, the J end by 3 bases, with 21 bases between. For the CDR3, the DNA is TGTGCCAGCAGTGAAACCGTGAGAGGGACGCGGGGCTACGAGCAGTACTTC. This translates into CASSETVRGTRGYEQYF.

The V and J genes are TRBV5-8 and TRBJ1-5, with D tentatively TRBD1 (6 bases). V was cut by 0 bases and J by 4 bases, with 11 bases left in between. Germline V CDR1 and CDR2: SGHTS, YDEGEE. The CDR3 spans 15 residues. This chain's CDR3 is CASSLGMGANQPQHF. The CDR3 DNA reads TGTGCCAGCAGCTTGGGCATGGGGGCGAATCAGCCCCAGCATTTT.

This chain connects TRBV4-3 to TRBJ2-2; 10 nucleotides line up with TRBD2. This CDR3 is 17 amino acids long. Germline V gives CDR1 LGHNA, CDR2 YSLEER. V was clipped by 4 bases and J by 3 bases; unmatched bases: 8. CDR3 residues: CASSRFLGTSDTGELFF. The CDR3 coding sequence is TGCGCCAGCAGCCGTTTCCTCGGGACTAGCGACACCGGGGAGCTGTTTTTT.

The rearrangement links TRBV9 to TRBJ2-3; TRBD2 aligns across 11 bases. Germline CDR1 reads SGDLS; CDR2 reads YYNGEE. The CDR3 runs to 16 residues. With 0 bases clipped from V and 3 bases from J, the junction kept 3 bases outside the gene matches. CDR3 sequence: CASSVGLAGKTDTQYF. The CDR3 DNA sequence: TGTGCCAGCAGCGTAGGACTAGCGGGGAAAACAGATACGCAGTATTTT.

The chain has TRBV2 and TRBJ1-2, with 9 bases lining up with TRBD1. The CDR3 totals 12 residues. V dropped 5 bases and J dropped 9; count of bases not matched to a gene: 4. Germline CDR1 reads SNHLY; CDR2 reads FYNNEI. The CDR3 spells CASSRTGVSYTF. CDR3 in DNA: TGTGCCAGCAGTAGGACAGGGGTCAGCTACACCTTC.

CDR3 in amino acids: CASSPRGRTGELFF. In nucleotides, the CDR3 is TGTGCCAGCAGCCCAAGAGGGCGCACCGGGGAGCTGTTTTTT. The V call is TRBV3-1 (or the pseudogene TRBV3-2), the J call TRBJ2-2, with D tentatively TRBD2 (5 bases). The germline gives CDR1 LGHDT, CDR2 YNNKEL (reference sequence). V was shortened by 4 bases and J by 4 bases, with 10 bases between the two germline ends. The CDR3 has 14 amino acids.

The rearrangement links TRBV5-1 to TRBJ2-1; 9 bases align to TRBD1. The CDR3 runs 16 residues. The V segment lost 4 bases and the J segment 7 bases; nucleotides outside the gene matches: 12. Germline lookup yields CDR1 SGHRS and CDR2 YFSETQ. The CDR3 here is CASSLRDRDANNEQFF. DNA for the CDR3: TGCGCCAGCAGCCTCCGGGACAGGGACGCCAATAATGAGCAGTTCTTC. Combining the CDR3 with reference TRBV5-1 and TRBJ2-1 gives the whole variable domain KAGVTQTPRYLIKTRGQQVTLSCSPISGHRSVSWYQQTPGQGLQFLFEYFSETQRNKGNFPGRFSGRQFSNSRSEMNVSTLELGDSALYLCASSLRDRDANNEQFFGPGTRLTVL.

This rearrangement joins TRBV2 to TRBJ1-6; D uncertain. Germline loops: CDR1 SNHLY, CDR2 FYNNEI. The CDR3 spans 12 residues. The V and J ends lost 7 bases and 10 bases respectively, with 11 bases between them. The chain's CDR3 is CASMRADSPLHF. For the CDR3, the DNA is TGTGCCAGCATGCGGGCCGACTCACCCCTCCACTTT.

This chain links TRBV25-1 with TRBJ1-4; D uncertain. CDR1 and CDR2 (germline): MGHDK, SYGVNS. The CDR3 has 15 residues. Between the trimmed V and J ends, which lost 3 bases and 0 bases, there was a span of 8 bases. The CDR3 DNA reads TGTGCCAGCAGTGATCCGCGAACAACTAATGAAAAACTGTTTTTT. It codes for CASSDPRTTNEKLFF.

This chain joins TRBV7-9 and TRBJ1-5; TRBD1 might be the D (5 bases). The germline V gene encodes CDR1 SEHNR and CDR2 FQNEAQ (reference sequence). CDR3 length equals 17 residues. V gave up 1 base and J gave up 0 bases, with 13 bases separating them. CDR3 in DNA: TGTGCCAGCAGCTTAGTGGCAGGGCCTTATAGCAATCAGCCCCAGCATTTT. Amino acid sequence: CASSLVAGPYSNQPQHF.

The gene calls are TRBV5-1 and TRBJ2-7, with 11 bases lining up with TRBD2. The CDR3 has 16 amino acids. The V gene's germline CDR1 is SGHRS and CDR2 YFSETQ. V lost 0 bases to trimming and J lost 4 bases; unmatched junction nucleotides: 6. CDR3 amino acids: CASSLGGASGRYEQYF. CDR3 sequence (DNA): TGCGCCAGCAGCTTGGGGGGGGCTAGCGGGAGGTACGAGCAGTACTTC.

This clone was picked up a small number of times. The chain carries TRBV19 and TRBJ1-5; TRBD1 might be the D (5 bases). Germline V gives CDR1 LNHDA, CDR2 SQIVND (reference sequence). The CDR3 runs 15 residues. The ends were cut back, 3 bases at V and 7 bases at J, with 16 bases in the middle. Here the CDR3 DNA reads TGTGCCAGTAGTATGGGTGGGGCAGGGAACCAGCCCCAGCATTTT. It codes for CASSMGGAGNQPQHF.

This chain connects TRBV14 to TRBJ2-2, with a weak D call TRBD2 (5 bases). This CDR3 contains 14 residues. V lost 4 bases and J lost 8, with 14 bases in between. The germline gives CDR1 SGHDN, CDR2 FVKESK. The CDR3 DNA reads as TGTGCCAGCAGCCCGGCAGTGGGAGTTGGGGAGCTGTTTTTT. It encodes CASSPAVGVGELFF.

The V call is TRBV18, the J call TRBJ1-6; D is undetermined. Germline V gene sequence: CDR1 KGHSH, CDR2 LQKENI. V was shortened by 1 base and J by 7 bases, with 11 bases between the two germline ends. This CDR3 is 15 amino acids long. The CDR3 DNA reads as TGTGCCAGCTCACCACAGGGAGGGTCCAATTCACCCCTCCACTTT. Its translation is CASSPQGGSNSPLHF.

This clone was counted between two and nine times. The rearrangement links TRBV29-1 to TRBJ2-2, with D uncertain. Germline lookup yields CDR1 SQVTM and CDR2 ANQGSEA. This CDR3 comprises 12 residues. V gave up 6 bases and J gave up 5 bases, with 10 bases separating them. CDR3 sequence (DNA): TGCAGCGTCACACCCACAACCGGGGAGCTGTTTTTT. This gives the protein CSVTPTTGELFF.

J is TRBJ2-1 and V is TRBV30, with 9 bases fitting TRBD2. Germline CDR1 and CDR2: GTSNPN and SVGIG (reference sequence). This CDR3 is 16 amino acids long. CDR3 sequence reads: CGVGASGIVGWDEQFF. The CDR3 DNA reads as TGTGGCGTGGGGGCTAGCGGGATCGTGGGGTGGGATGAGCAGTTCTTC.

The chain recombines TRBV25-1 with TRBJ1-2, with D unclear. Germline lookup yields CDR1 MGHDK and CDR2 SYGVNS. Between the trimmed V and J ends, which lost 3 bases and 7 bases, there was a span of 12 bases. CDR3 length: 13 residues. This CDR3 is CASSESRVGGYTF. The CDR3 DNA reads TGTGCCAGCAGTGAGTCGAGGGTCGGTGGCTACACCTTC.

J is TRBJ1-5 and V is TRBV5-8, with D possibly being TRBD1 (5 bases). There are 14 residues in the CDR3. With 4 bases removed from V and 3 bases from J, the gap between germline ends came to 11 bases. Germline-derived CDR1 and CDR2 are SGHTS and YDEGEE. For the CDR3, the DNA is TGTGCCAGCAGCCCTGCAGGGTACAATCAGCCCCAGCATTTT. Its translation is CASSPAGYNQPQHF.

V usage is TRBV28 and J usage is TRBJ2-3; TRBD1 aligns across 12 bases. Germline V gene data show CDR1 as MDHEN and CDR2 as SYDVKM. There are 14 residues in the CDR3. Trimming at V came to 8 bases and at J to 1 base, leaving 1 base not matched to a gene. Written as DNA, the CDR3 is TGTGCCAGCTGGGACAGGGGGCGCACAGATACGCAGTATTTT. Amino acid sequence: CASWDRGRTDTQYF.

The chain couples TRBV29-1 to TRBJ1-2; TRBD1 is a possible D gene (6 bases). The germline V gene has CDR1 SQVTM and CDR2 ANQGSEA. The CDR3 extends over 11 amino acids. V was shortened by 6 bases and J by 8 bases, with 13 bases between the two germline ends. CDR3 DNA sequence: TGCAGCGTGGAGGGGGAGGGCGGCTACACCTTC. This encodes CSVEGEGGYTF.